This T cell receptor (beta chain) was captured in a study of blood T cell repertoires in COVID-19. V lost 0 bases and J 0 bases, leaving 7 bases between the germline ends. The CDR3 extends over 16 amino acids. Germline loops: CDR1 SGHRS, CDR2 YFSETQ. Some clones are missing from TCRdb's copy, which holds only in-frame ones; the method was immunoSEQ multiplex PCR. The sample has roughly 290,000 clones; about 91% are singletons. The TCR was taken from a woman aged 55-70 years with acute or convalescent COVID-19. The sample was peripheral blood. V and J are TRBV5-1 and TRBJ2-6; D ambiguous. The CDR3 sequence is CASSLDSYSGANVLTF. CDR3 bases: TGCGCCAGCAGCTTGGACAGTTACTCTGGGGCCAACGTCCTGACTTTC.